This record looks at one T cell receptor (beta chain) sequence and its context. What it binds is not known. The CDR3 totals 18 residues. Germline V CDR1 and CDR2: MGHRA, YSYEKL. The ends were cut back, 1 base at V and 2 bases at J, with 18 bases in the middle. The record originates from a study of cytomegalovirus exposure and HLA in healthy donors. Study-wide findings and caveats: TCR beta chains numbering more than 150 were designated cytomegalovirus-associated. Roughly uniform depth of sequencing across donors was assumed in presence/absence analyses. Previously analyzed data showed that most TCR beta V segments were productive at a frequency of about 90% or about 30%.

Primers included in the PCR were 60 Vbeta and 13 Jbeta primers. This table comes from immunoSEQ multiplex PCR, and its TCRdb copy is limited to in-frame clones, with some not included. The sample includes about 150,000 clones, about four fifths seen only once; the top ten take 2.8%. Sequenced input: PBMCs. The V gene is TRBV4-1, the J gene TRBJ2-4; tentative D call: TRBD2 (6 bases). The clonotype comes from a man between 18 and 35 years old in good health and CMV-seronegative. CDR3 amino acids: CASSQAFGLPFPKNIQYF. CDR3 coding DNA: TGCGCCAGCAGCCAAGCGTTCGGACTACCATTTCCCAAAAACATTCAGTACTTC.